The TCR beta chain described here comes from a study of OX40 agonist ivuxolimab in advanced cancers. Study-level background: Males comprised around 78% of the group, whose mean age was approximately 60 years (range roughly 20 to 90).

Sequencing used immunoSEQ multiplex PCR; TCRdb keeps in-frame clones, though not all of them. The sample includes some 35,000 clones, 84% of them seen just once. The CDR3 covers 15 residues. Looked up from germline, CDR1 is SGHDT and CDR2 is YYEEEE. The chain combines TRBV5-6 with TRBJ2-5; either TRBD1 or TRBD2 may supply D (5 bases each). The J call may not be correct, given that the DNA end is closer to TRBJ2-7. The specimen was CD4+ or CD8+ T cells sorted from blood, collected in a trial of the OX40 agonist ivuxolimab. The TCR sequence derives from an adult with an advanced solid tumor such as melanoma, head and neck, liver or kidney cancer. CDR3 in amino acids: CASSLLPGTAYEQYF. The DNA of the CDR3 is TGTGCCAGCAGCCTCCTCCCCGGGACCGCCTACGAGCAGTACTTC.